This is a list of T cell receptor beta chains from one sample in a study of shared clonotypes between healthy human individuals. Here immunoSEQ multiplex PCR was the method, and the copy in TCRdb shows in-frame clones only, minus some. Counted here are some 2 million clones, about 95% occurring once; the ten biggest clones make up 0.9% to 1.5%. Sequencing input: naive CD8+ T cells sorted from blood. The receptors were gathered from a man between 18 and 29 years old in good health. Both conserved end residues are part of each CDR3. D genes are given only for firm matches. Clone size is stated in some rows and not others, as once, few, many or a class when expanded.

v_call	d_call	clone_size	cdr3_length	j_call	cdr3_nt	cdr3_aa
TRBV29-1	TRBD2	.	11	TRBJ2-1	TGCAGCGTGCGGGAGGGACTAGGCGCATTCTTC	CSVREGLGAFF
TRBV7-6	TRBD2	.	14	TRBJ2-2	TGTGCCAGCAGCTGGCAACTAGCGGGAGAGGAGCTGTTTTTT	CASSWQLAGEELFF
TRBV11-2	.	.	17	TRBJ1-3	TGTGCCAGCAGCCCCACACAGGGAGGGTCTTCTGGAAACACCATATATTTT	CASSPTQGGSSGNTIYF
TRBV27	TRBD1	.	18	TRBJ1-5	TGTGCCAGCAGTTTTTTGGCCCAGACAGGGAGTCCCAATCAGCCCCAGCATTTT	CASSFLAQTGSPNQPQHF
TRBV29-1	.	.	13	TRBJ1-1	TGCAGCGTTGAACCCACAGGGATAACTGAAGCTTTCTTT	CSVEPTGITEAFF
TRBV7-9	.	.	15	TRBJ1-2	TGTGCCAGCAGCTCCTCGGCTACAGGGCCCGATGGCTACACCTTC	CASSSSATGPDGYTF
TRBV28	.	.	14	TRBJ1-1	TGTGCCAGCAAAAAACAGGGAAGGAACACTGAAGCTTTCTTT	CASKKQGRNTEAFF
TRBV5-6	.	.	16	TRBJ2-1	TGTGCCAGCAGCCCCCTCTCGGGGGCGTCCTACAATGAGCAGTTCTTC	CASSPLSGASYNEQFF
TRBV27	TRBD1	.	13	TRBJ1-1	TGTGCCAGCAGTTTGTCCAGGGGGGCTGAAGCTTTCTTT	CASSLSRGAEAFF
TRBV5-4	.	.	11	TRBJ1-1	TGTGCCAGCAGCGAGGGGGTTGGAGCTTTCTTT	CASSEGVGAFF
TRBV6-1	.	.	12	TRBJ2-7	TGTGCCACTCGGGACAATCTCAACGAGCAGTACTTC	CATRDNLNEQYF
TRBV4-1	TRBD1	.	15	TRBJ2-5	TGCGCCAGCAGCCAAGAGGACAGGGGAAAAGAGACCCAGTACTTC	CASSQEDRGKETQYF
TRBV13	TRBD1	.	14	TRBJ2-4	TGTGCCAGCAGCTCCAGGGGGACCAAAAACATTCAGTACTTC	CASSSRGTKNIQYF
TRBV5-8	.	.	14	TRBJ2-3	TGTGCCAGCAGCTTGGCCTGGGTGACTGCTGCGCAGTATTTT	CASSLAWVTAAQYF
TRBV6-6	TRBD2	.	15	TRBJ2-7	TGTGCCAGCAGTCCCCAGCCGCTGACTAGCGCCGAGCAGTACTTC	CASSPQPLTSAEQYF
TRBV4-1	TRBD2	.	16	TRBJ2-1	TGCGCCAGCAGCCAAGTAGTTAGCGGGGGATACAATGAGCAGTTCTTC	CASSQVVSGGYNEQFF
TRBV27	TRBD2	.	20	TRBJ2-1	TGTGCCAGCAGTTTAGCGTCTAGCGGGAGGGTGGGGATATCATACAATGAGCAGTTCTTC	CASSLASSGRVGISYNEQFF
TRBV27	.	.	11	TRBJ1-5	TGTGCCAGCAGTTTTAGTAAGCCCCAGCATTTT	CASSFSKPQHF
TRBV7-9	TRBD1	few	14	TRBJ2-7	TGTGCCAGCAGCGCATGGGACAGCAACTACGAGCAGTACTTC	CASSAWDSNYEQYF
TRBV27	.	.	11	TRBJ1-1	TGTGCCAGCTTCGTGAACACTGAAGCTTTCTTT	CASFVNTEAFF
TRBV6-5	.	.	15	TRBJ1-4	TGTGCCAGCAGGGGATGGGGCGCAACTAATGAAAAACTGTTTTTT	CASRGWGATNEKLFF
TRBV10-2	.	once	14	TRBJ1-1	TGCGCCAGCAGTGAGGAGACAGCTACACTGGGGGCTTTCTTT	CASSEETATLGAFF
TRBV6-5	.	.	13	TRBJ2-7	TGTGCCAGCAGTTACTCCCGTCTCTACGAGCAGTACTTC	CASSYSRLYEQYF
TRBV5-1	TRBD1	.	15	TRBJ2-1	TGCGCCAGCAGCCAGACAGGGGGAACCTACAATGAGCAGTTCTTC	CASSQTGGTYNEQFF
TRBV7-9	TRBD2	.	16	TRBJ2-5	TGTGCCAGCAGCCAGGGACTAGCGGGAGTTGGGGAGACCCAGTACTTC	CASSQGLAGVGETQYF
TRBV20-1	.	.	10	TRBJ1-5	TGCAGTGTGGGGGATCAGCCCCAGCATTTT	CSVGDQPQHF
TRBV5-4	TRBD1	.	14	TRBJ1-1	TGTGCCAGCAGCTTGGGGGACAGTCGGGCTGAAGCTTTCTTT	CASSLGDSRAEAFF
TRBV30	.	.	11	TRBJ1-2	TGTGCCTGGTTCGGGGGAGGGGGCTACACCTTC	CAWFGGGGYTF
TRBV12-5	.	.	21	TRBJ1-5	TGTGCTAGTGGTTTTCCGCGGCGGGTGGACCATTTTTATTTATGCAATCAGCCCCAGCATTTT	CASGFPRRVDHFYLCNQPQHF
TRBV6-1	.	.	14	TRBJ2-7	TGTGCCAGCAGCGGGGGACCCTCCGGGCGGGAGCAGTACTTC	CASSGGPSGREQYF
TRBV25-1	TRBD2	.	14	TRBJ2-1	TGTGCCAGCAGTTGGAGCGGGACCTACAATGAGCAGTTCTTC	CASSWSGTYNEQFF
TRBV27	.	.	14	TRBJ2-7	TGTGCCAGCAGTCTACAGGTCGGAACCTACGAGCAGTACTTC	CASSLQVGTYEQYF
TRBV15	.	.	13	TRBJ1-2	TGTGCCACCAGCAGAGATACCGACTATGGCTACACCTTC	CATSRDTDYGYTF
TRBV5-1	TRBD2	.	15	TRBJ2-5	TGCGCCAGCAGCCCATTAGCGGGAACCCAAGAGACCCAGTACTTC	CASSPLAGTQETQYF
TRBV28	.	.	16	TRBJ2-2	TGTGCCAGCAGTTTTGACTGGTTCACGAACACCGGGGAGCTGTTTTTT	CASSFDWFTNTGELFF
TRBV7-9	.	.	13	TRBJ2-5	TGTGCCAGCAGCGACCTAGGGGTCGAGACCCAGTACTTC	CASSDLGVETQYF
TRBV5-6	.	.	13	TRBJ2-7	TGTGCCAGCAGCCCTGATCGCGACTACGAGCAGTACTTC	CASSPDRDYEQYF
TRBV5-6	.	.	12	TRBJ2-1	TGTGCCAGCAGCTTGGAGGGGAATGAGCAGTTCTTC	CASSLEGNEQFF
TRBV7-9	.	.	15	TRBJ2-1	TGTGCCAGCAGCCCCTTGACTGAGGCCTACAATGAGCAGTTCTTC	CASSPLTEAYNEQFF
TRBV10-2	.	.	14	TRBJ2-1	TGCGCCAGCAGTGAGCCTAGCTCCTACAATGAGCAGTTCTTC	CASSEPSSYNEQFF
TRBV30	.	.	13	TRBJ1-1	TGTGCCTGGAGTGTAGGTGTGAACACTGAAGCTTTCTTT	CAWSVGVNTEAFF
TRBV6-4	.	.	12	TRBJ2-1	TGTGCCAGCAGTGACTCGGCGGGTGAGCAGTTCTTC	CASSDSAGEQFF
TRBV2	TRBD1	.	14	TRBJ1-6	TGTGCCAGCAGACCGACAGGGCCGAGTTCACCCCTCCACTTT	CASRPTGPSSPLHF
TRBV5-1	.	.	13	TRBJ1-2	TGCGCCAGCAGCTTGGAAGGGAGGAATGGCTACACCTTC	CASSLEGRNGYTF
TRBV27	.	.	14	TRBJ2-5	TGTGCCAGCAGTCCAACAGGGAAATGGGAGACCCAGTACTTC	CASSPTGKWETQYF
TRBV19	.	.	12	TRBJ2-3	TGTGCCAGTAGTACTGCCCTCCAGGGGCAGTATTTT	CASSTALQGQYF
TRBV2	.	.	15	TRBJ1-5	TGTGCCAGCAGTGAGGAAGGGACGAGCAATCAGCCCCAGCATTTT	CASSEEGTSNQPQHF
TRBV4-1	.	once	15	TRBJ1-5	TGCGCCAGCAGCCTGGGCTTGGGGCTAAGGGAGCCCCAGCATTTT	CASSLGLGLREPQHF
TRBV10-1	TRBD1	.	14	TRBJ2-7	TGCGCCAGCAGTAGCCGGGACAGGGCGGGGGAGCAGTACTTC	CASSSRDRAGEQYF
TRBV30	.	.	14	TRBJ1-2	TGTGCCTGGAGGGGAGGGGGAGAGACTTATGGCTACACCTTC	CAWRGGGETYGYTF
TRBV4-2	TRBD1	.	15	TRBJ1-1	TGTGCCAGCAAAAAACCGGGACAGGAGAACACTGAAGCTTTCTTT	CASKKPGQENTEAFF
TRBV7-9	TRBD1	.	15	TRBJ1-4	TGTGCCAGCAGCGAGACAGGGGGCCGTAATGAAAAACTGTTTTTT	CASSETGGRNEKLFF
TRBV6-4	.	.	16	TRBJ2-1	TGTGCCAGCAGTGAGTCGGGACTCCTCAGCCAGAGGGAGCAGTTCTTC	CASSESGLLSQREQFF
TRBV11-1	TRBD2	.	16	TRBJ2-7	TGTGCCAGCAGCGCCCGCCCTAGCGGACTGAGCTACGAGCAGTACTTC	CASSARPSGLSYEQYF